Shown below are 19 T cell receptor beta chains from a single sample sequenced in a study of OX40 agonist ivuxolimab in advanced cancers. TCRdb's copy holds only in-frame clones and misses some; the assay was immunoSEQ multiplex PCR. The sample holds tens of thousands of clones, around 90% seen once. The specimen comprised CD4+ or CD8+ T cells sorted from blood, sampled in a trial of the OX40 agonist ivuxolimab. These receptors were taken from an adult with an advanced solid tumor such as melanoma, head and neck, liver or kidney cancer.

This clone was recorded only once. V usage is TRBV5-4 and J usage is TRBJ2-7; D remains unclear. The CDR3 runs 14 residues. Trimming pared 0 bases from V and 1 base from J, leaving 8 bases between. CDR1 and CDR2 (germline): SGHNT, YYREEE (reference sequence). The CDR3 loop is CASSLGPESYEQYF. CDR3 nucleotides: TGTGCCAGCAGCTTGGGACCCGAGTCCTACGAGCAGTACTTC.

The V call is TRBV5-1, the J call TRBJ2-5; 7 bases are a match to TRBD1. Losses at the gene ends were 4 bases for V and 5 bases for J; bases not matched to a gene: 8. The CDR3 length is 14 residues. Germline V gene data show CDR1 as SGHRS and CDR2 as YFSETQ. The chain's CDR3 is CASSPGDSLETQYF. In DNA form, the CDR3 reads TGCGCCAGCAGCCCCGGGGACAGCTTGGAGACCCAGTACTTC.

The chain recombines TRBV10-3 with TRBJ2-7, with 10 nucleotides matching TRBD2. Germline lookup yields CDR1 ENHRY and CDR2 SYGVKD. This CDR3 comprises 16 residues. V shed 3 bases and J 3 bases; nucleotides not matched to a gene: 8. The CDR3 DNA follows: TGTGCCATCAGTGAAATTTTGGCTAGCGGGAGCTACGAGCAGTACTTC. Encoded protein: CAISEILASGSYEQYF.

The rearrangement links TRBV30 to TRBJ1-2; weak D call: TRBD1 (6 bases). CDR1 is GTSNPN and CDR2 is SVGIG in the germline V gene (reference sequence). V lost 3 bases and J lost 7, with 15 bases in between. The CDR3 is 13 amino acids. CDR3 in amino acids: CAWRVGGAAGYTF. The CDR3, as DNA: TGTGCCTGGAGGGTCGGGGGGGCGGCTGGCTACACCTTC. Combining the CDR3 with reference TRBV30 and TRBJ1-2 gives the whole variable domain SQTIHQWPATLVQPVGSPLSLECTVEGTSNPNLYWYRQAAGRGLQLLFYSVGIGQISSEVPQNLSASRPQDRQFILSSKKLLLSDSGFYLCAWRVGGAAGYTFGSGTRLTVV.

The chain joins TRBV10-3 to TRBJ1-5; D remains ambiguous. The V end was cut by 6 bases, the J end by 2 bases, with 11 bases between. This CDR3 comprises 14 residues. Per the germline V gene, CDR1 is ENHRY and CDR2 is SYGVKD. CDR3 sequence: CAISEDEGNQPQHF. The CDR3 DNA is TGTGCCATCAGCGAAGATGAGGGCAATCAGCCCCAGCATTTT.

This clone was seen just once. This chain connects TRBV28 to TRBJ2-5; the D is unclear. Per germline, CDR1 MDHEN and CDR2 SYDVKM. Deletions cut 7 bases from V and 5 bases from J, with 11 bases between. CDR3 size: 12 residues. The CDR3 sequence: CASMGNGETQYF. CDR3 nucleotides: TGTGCCAGCATGGGGAATGGGGAGACCCAGTACTTC.

The chain couples TRBV30 to TRBJ2-7, with 7 positions matching TRBD1. CDR1 and CDR2 (germline): GTSNPN, SVGIG (reference sequence). J gave up 3 bases and V 4 bases, and 3 bases lay outside the gene matches. The length of the CDR3 is 12 residues. The DNA of the CDR3 is TGTGCCTGGACCCGACAGGGCTACGAGCAGTACTTC. Its protein product is CAWTRQGYEQYF.

This chain joins TRBV11-2 and TRBJ2-1; D gene ambiguous. Per germline, CDR1 SGHAT and CDR2 FQNNGV. The CDR3 has 17 residues. The V end lost 2 bases, the J end lost 0 bases, and 14 bases lay between the germline ends. The CDR3 nucleotides read TGTGCCAGCAGCTTAACCTCGTGGCAGAGCTCCTACAATGAGCAGTTCTTC. It codes for CASSLTSWQSSYNEQFF.

The genes are TRBV27 and TRBJ2-1; 10 nucleotides match TRBD2. Per germline, CDR1 MNHEY and CDR2 SMNVEV (reference sequence). V was clipped by 7 bases and J by 10 bases; unmatched bases: 13. The CDR3 spans 15 residues. DNA for the CDR3: TGTGCCAGCAAGGACGAAGCGGGAGGGGTCGTGGAGCAGTTCTTC. The encoded protein is CASKDEAGGVVEQFF.

The chain employs TRBV7-2 and TRBJ2-3; 15 positions match TRBD2. Trimming at V came to 5 bases and at J to 6 bases, leaving 6 bases not matched to a gene. Germline CDR1 SGHTA, CDR2 FQGNSA. The CDR3 is 16 residues long. The CDR3 region has the DNA TGTGCCAGCAGCCAGGGACTAGCGGGAGGCCATGATACGCAGTATTTT. Translating it yields CASSQGLAGGHDTQYF.

V and J are TRBV19 and TRBJ1-1; no firm D call. Trimming cost V 1 base and J 7 bases, with 4 bases left between them. The CDR3 is 11 residues long. Germline CDR1 is LNHDA and CDR2 is SQIVND (reference sequence). The CDR3: CASSIGDEAFF. CDR3 coding DNA: TGTGCCAGTAGTATAGGGGATGAAGCTTTCTTT.

J is TRBJ2-1 and V is TRBV27, with 9 positions matching TRBD1. CDR1 and CDR2 from the germline V gene are MNHEY and SMNVEV (reference sequence). The CDR3 length is 13 residues. With V trimmed by 5 bases and J by 10 bases, 6 bases remained unmatched. CDR3: CASSPWTGDEQFF. CDR3 DNA sequence: TGTGCCAGCAGTCCCTGGACAGGGGACGAGCAGTTCTTC.

This chain uses TRBV4-3 with TRBJ1-2; D is uncertain. Trimming cost V 1 base and J 8 bases, with 17 bases left between them. CDR1 is LGHNA, CDR2 YSLEER, per germline. This CDR3 is built from 15 residues. The CDR3 region has the DNA TGCGCCAGCAGCCAAGGGCGGGGAGGGAAAGGCGGCTACACCTTC. Translated: CASSQGRGGKGGYTF.

The gene calls are TRBV5-1 and TRBJ2-3; D is undetermined. Germline V gene data show CDR1 as SGHRS and CDR2 as YFSETQ. Trimming cost V 0 bases and J 0 bases, with 5 bases left between them. This CDR3 is built from 14 residues. CDR3 coding DNA: TGCGCCAGCAGCTTGGACTTAAGCACAGATACGCAGTATTTT. It codes for CASSLDLSTDTQYF.

This clone was counted once. The rearrangement uses TRBV6-5 and TRBJ2-5; 10 bases agree with TRBD2. With V trimmed by 6 bases and J by 4 bases, 8 bases remained unmatched. The CDR3 is made up of 15 amino acids. Germline CDR1 and CDR2: MNHEY and SVGAGI. CDR3 residues: CASRPAGGPGETQYF. The CDR3 DNA reads TGTGCCAGCAGGCCAGCGGGAGGGCCGGGAGAGACCCAGTACTTC.

The chain links TRBV30 to TRBJ1-2; no reliable D call. The CDR3 contains 12 residues. The V and J ends lost 0 bases and 3 bases respectively, with 5 bases between them. CDR1 is GTSNPN and CDR2 is SVGIG in the germline V gene (reference sequence). Written as DNA, the CDR3 is TGTGCCTGGAGTGTGGGTGACTATGGCTACACCTTC. Translated: CAWSVGDYGYTF.

The V gene is TRBV27, the J gene TRBJ2-7; D gene uncertain. The CDR3 runs 13 residues. CDR1 and CDR2 (germline): MNHEY, SMNVEV (reference sequence). V lost 3 bases and J 2 bases, leaving 8 bases between the germline ends. This CDR3 reads CASSFGIPYEQYF. As DNA, the CDR3 is TGTGCCAGCAGTTTTGGCATTCCCTACGAGCAGTACTTC.

The chain uses TRBV29-1 and TRBJ1-2, with D uncertain. The V end lost 0 bases, the J end lost 4 bases, and 18 bases lay between the germline ends. The CDR3 is 16 residues long. Per germline, CDR1 SQVTM and CDR2 ANQGSEA. The CDR3 bases are TGCAGCGTTGAAGATCTTATGGGGTCAGCTCCCTATGGCTACACCTTC. Its protein is CSVEDLMGSAPYGYTF.

This rearrangement joins TRBV7-9 to TRBJ2-3; 7 bases line up with TRBD2. Trimming at V came to 0 bases and at J to 5 bases, leaving 8 bases not matched to a gene. The V gene's germline CDR1 is SEHNR and CDR2 FQNEAQ (reference sequence). This CDR3 is built from 16 residues. The CDR3 is CASSLAMREWKDTQYF. CDR3 bases: TGTGCCAGCAGCTTAGCGATGCGGGAGTGGAAAGATACGCAGTATTTT.